Shown below are 14 T cell receptor beta chains from a single sample sequenced in a study of blood T cell repertoires in COVID-19. Generated by immunoSEQ multiplex PCR, the TCRdb table keeps only in-frame clones and is missing some. The table includes about 420,000 clones, about 90% detected once. The source material was peripheral blood. The receptors here all came from a man between 18 and 29 years old with COVID-19, enrolled during active disease.

The genes are TRBV6-4 and TRBJ2-2; TRBD2 matches at 10 bases. Germline loops: CDR1 MRHNA, CDR2 SNTAGT. The V segment lost 7 bases and the J segment 3 bases; nucleotides outside the gene matches: 11. The CDR3 totals 17 residues. CDR3 nucleotides: TGTGCCAGCAAGAAGGGATCTAGCGGGGGCCACACCGGGGAGCTGTTTTTT. Protein product: CASKKGSSGGHTGELFF.

The J gene is TRBJ2-7, the V gene TRBV6-2 or TRBV6-3, with 10 positions matching TRBD2. Trimming removed 1 base from V and 1 base from J; junction bases left unmatched: 7. This CDR3 comprises 17 residues. Germline V gene data show CDR1 as MNHEY and CDR2 as SVGEGT. CDR3 protein: CASSYYPLAGGSYEQYF. The CDR3 DNA follows: TGTGCCAGCAGTTACTACCCCTTAGCGGGGGGATCCTACGAGCAGTACTTC.

The rearrangement links TRBV29-1 to TRBJ2-4; a weak D match, TRBD1 (6 bases). The CDR3 has 13 residues. Germline V lookup: CDR1 SQVTM, CDR2 ANQGSEA. V was trimmed by 6 bases and J by 1 base, leaving 10 bases between them. This chain's CDR3 is CSVQGLAKNIQYF. Written as DNA, the CDR3 is TGCAGCGTACAGGGTCTCGCCAAAAACATTCAGTACTTC.

The chain has TRBV10-2 and TRBJ2-7, with 9 bases lining up with TRBD1. V dropped 0 bases and J dropped 3; count of bases not matched to a gene: 6. Germline V lookup: CDR1 WSHSY, CDR2 SAAADI. The CDR3 has 16 amino acids. For the CDR3, the DNA is TGCGCCAGCAGTGAGTCGGGGACAGGGTCCGGCTACGAGCAGTACTTC. Its protein product is CASSESGTGSGYEQYF.

This chain joins TRBV19 and TRBJ2-7; 9 nucleotides match TRBD1. CDR1 is LNHDA, CDR2 SQIVND, per germline (reference sequence). This CDR3 region has 14 residues. V gave up 6 bases and J gave up 3 bases; unmatched junction bases: 6. The CDR3 nucleotides read TGTGCCAGTAGGCGTTGGGACAGGGACTACGAGCAGTACTTC. It yields the protein CASRRWDRDYEQYF.

This clone was seen a handful of times. CDR3 DNA: TGTGCCAGCAGTTATCATGGGACAGGGAAGAATCAGCCCCAGCATTTT. Translating it yields CASSYHGTGKNQPQHF. The gene calls are TRBV6-2 or TRBV6-3 and TRBJ1-5; 9 nucleotides agree with TRBD1. CDR1 is MNHEY and CDR2 is SVGEGT in the germline V gene. The CDR3 spans 16 residues. The V gene end was trimmed by 3 bases and the J gene end by 4 bases; junction bases not matched to a gene: 7.

V usage is TRBV6-1 and J usage is TRBJ1-1; TRBD1 matches at 11 bases. V shed 3 bases and J 3 bases; nucleotides not matched to a gene: 6. Germline assignment: CDR1 MNHNS and CDR2 SASEGT. The CDR3 covers 16 residues. In DNA, the CDR3 is TGTGCCAGCAGTGAGGACAGGGGGCGGTTGTACACTGAAGCTTTCTTT. This sequence encodes CASSEDRGRLYTEAFF.

The chain couples TRBV19 to TRBJ1-5, with 8 bases identical to TRBD1. This CDR3 has 14 amino acids. Germline loops: CDR1 LNHDA, CDR2 SQIVND (reference sequence). Losses at the gene ends were 6 bases for V and 7 bases for J; bases not matched to a gene: 8. The CDR3 DNA is TGTGCCAGTAGGTGGCAGGGGGCCGACCAGCCCCAGCATTTT. This sequence encodes CASRWQGADQPQHF.

V gene TRBV2 combines with J gene TRBJ2-1; maybe TRBD1 (6 bases). The V gene's germline CDR1 is SNHLY and CDR2 FYNNEI. Trimming stripped 3 bases from V and 12 bases from J, with 15 bases between. This CDR3 contains 13 residues. CDR3 in amino acids: CASSDQGQLRQFF. The CDR3 region has the DNA TGTGCCAGCAGTGATCAGGGGCAATTGAGGCAGTTCTTC.

This clone was detected only once. CDR3 amino acids: CAAMAGLTDTQYF. In DNA form, the CDR3 reads TGTGCCGCGATGGCAGGACTCACAGATACGCAGTATTTT. The chain employs TRBV6-5 and TRBJ2-3, with D perhaps TRBD2 (5 bases). This CDR3 is built from 13 residues. Per germline, CDR1 MNHEY and CDR2 SVGAGI. V lost 11 bases, J lost 2 bases, and 14 bases lay in between.

The chain uses TRBV6-5 and TRBJ1-3, with D perhaps TRBD1 (6 bases). Trimming left V 8 bases short and J 4 bases short, with 18 bases between. The CDR3 covers 15 residues. Germline assignment: CDR1 MNHEY and CDR2 SVGAGI. CDR3 sequence: CASSEAGARGNTIYF. CDR3 coding DNA: TGTGCCAGCTCAGAGGCGGGGGCAAGGGGAAACACCATATATTTT.

The chain uses TRBV2 and TRBJ2-1, with 7 bases lining up with TRBD1. With 6 bases clipped from V and 2 bases from J, the junction kept 7 bases outside the gene matches. Germline loops: CDR1 SNHLY, CDR2 FYNNEI. This CDR3 is 15 amino acids long. The CDR3 loop is CASSVDRDAYNEQFF. Written as DNA, the CDR3 is TGTGCCAGCAGCGTAGACAGGGACGCCTACAATGAGCAGTTCTTC.

The rearrangement links TRBV5-4 to TRBJ2-5; the D is unclear. This CDR3 spans 14 amino acids. Trimming pared 3 bases from V and 5 bases from J, leaving 14 bases between. Germline CDR1 and CDR2: SGHNT and YYREEE (reference sequence). The CDR3 DNA follows: TGTGCCAGCAGCTCCCGCACTACTACCGAGACCCAGTACTTC. Its translation: CASSSRTTTETQYF.

The genes are TRBV9 and TRBJ2-1, with D unclear. With 3 bases removed from V and 5 bases from J, the gap between germline ends came to 12 bases. Germline V gives CDR1 SGDLS, CDR2 YYNGEE. The CDR3 loop spans 14 amino acids. CDR3 sequence (DNA): TGTGCCAGCAGCGCCCCCCTCCGTGACAATGAGCAGTTCTTC. Its protein product is CASSAPLRDNEQFF. The complete variable domain, with remaining parts taken from reference TRBV9 and TRBJ2-1, reads DSGVTQTPKHLITATGQRVTLRCSPRSGDLSVYWYQQSLDQGLQFLIQYYNGEERAKGNILERFSAQQFPDLHSELNLSSLELGDSALYFCASSAPLRDNEQFFGPGTRLTVL.